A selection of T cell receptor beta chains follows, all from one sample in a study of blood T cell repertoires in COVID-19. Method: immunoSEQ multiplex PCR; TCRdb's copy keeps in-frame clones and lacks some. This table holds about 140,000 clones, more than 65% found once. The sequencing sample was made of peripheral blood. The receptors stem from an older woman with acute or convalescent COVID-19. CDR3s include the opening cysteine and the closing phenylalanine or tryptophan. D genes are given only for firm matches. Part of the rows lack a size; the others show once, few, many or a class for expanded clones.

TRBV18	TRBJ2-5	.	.	TGTGCCAGCTCACCTCGGAGGCCGGGGGAGACCCAGTACTTC	CASSPRRPGETQYF
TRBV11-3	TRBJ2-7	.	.	TGTGCCAGCTCCTATGCGGGCCCGGCCTACGAGCAGTACTTC	CASSYAGPAYEQYF
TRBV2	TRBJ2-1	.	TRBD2	TGTGCCAGCAGGGCAAGCGGGAGTGTAAATGAGCAGTTCTTC	CASRASGSVNEQFF
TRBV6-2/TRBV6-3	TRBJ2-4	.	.	TGTGCCAGCAGTTACGGGCCAGAAAACATTCAGTACTTC	CASSYGPENIQYF
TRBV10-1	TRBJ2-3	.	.	TGCGCCAGCAGTGAGTCCGGCCGGGGTACGCAGTATTTT	CASSESGRGTQYF
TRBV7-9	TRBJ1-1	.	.	TGTGCCAGCAGCAAATTCACGGGGATGAACACTGAAGCTTTCTTT	CASSKFTGMNTEAFF
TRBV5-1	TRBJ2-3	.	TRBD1	TGCGCCAGCAGCCTACGGACAGGGAGCACAGATACGCAGTATTTT	CASSLRTGSTDTQYF
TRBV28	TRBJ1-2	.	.	TGTGCCAGCAGTTGGCGATTACAGGGAGTAGGGGGCTACACCTTC	CASSWRLQGVGGYTF
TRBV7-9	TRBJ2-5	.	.	TGTGCCAGCAGCTCCCCATGGACTTTACCGGGAGAGACCCAGTACTTC	CASSSPWTLPGETQYF
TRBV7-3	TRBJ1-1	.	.	TGTGCCAGCAGCCCCTACGGGGGCACTGAAGCTTTCTTT	CASSPYGGTEAFF
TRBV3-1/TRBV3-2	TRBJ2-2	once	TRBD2	TGTGCCAGCAGCCAAGACCCAGCGGGAGGGCTAAACACCGGGGAGCTGTTTTTT	CASSQDPAGGLNTGELFF
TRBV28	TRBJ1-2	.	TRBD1	TGTGCCAGCAGTTTTGCCGGACAGGGGAGGAACTATGGCTACACCTTC	CASSFAGQGRNYGYTF
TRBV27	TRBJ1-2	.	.	TGTGCCAGCAGTTCCTTGGGGGGGGGCTACACCTTC	CASSSLGGGYTF
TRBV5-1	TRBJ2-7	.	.	TGCGCCAGCAGCTTGGCGGTCTTATCGAGCTCCTACGAGCAGTACTTC	CASSLAVLSSSYEQYF
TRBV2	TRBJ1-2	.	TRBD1	TGTGCCAGCAGTGAAGGGGAGACAGGGGGGACCAATGGCTACACCTTC	CASSEGETGGTNGYTF
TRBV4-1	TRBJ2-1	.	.	TGCGCCAGCAGCCAAGATGGTCCTATCGGGGAGCAGTTCTTC	CASSQDGPIGEQFF
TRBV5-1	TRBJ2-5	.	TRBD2	TGCGCCAGCAGCTTTGCTAGCGGTGTTCAAGAGACCCAGTACTTC	CASSFASGVQETQYF
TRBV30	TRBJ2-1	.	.	TGTGCCTCCGCAGGGACAAACTACAATGAGCAGTTCTTC	CASAGTNYNEQFF
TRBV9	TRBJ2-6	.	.	TGTGCCAGCAGCCCCCTTGGGGACATCAAGGCCGTCCTGACTTTC	CASSPLGDIKAVLTF
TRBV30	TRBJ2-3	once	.	TGTGCCTGGAGTGTTTGGCAGGGAGATACGCAGTATTTT	CAWSVWQGDTQYF
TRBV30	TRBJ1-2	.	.	TGTGCCTGGAGTGAACTTCCCAGGGGATATTATGGCTACACCTTC	CAWSELPRGYYGYTF
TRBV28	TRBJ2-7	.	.	TGTGCCAGCAGTTTATGGGCAGGCGAGATCTACGAGCAGTACTTC	CASSLWAGEIYEQYF
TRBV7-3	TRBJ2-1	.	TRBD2	TGTGCCAGCAGCTTAGCTAGCGGGAGAAGTAGTGAGCAGTTCTTC	CASSLASGRSSEQFF
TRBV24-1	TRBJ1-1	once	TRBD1	TGTGCCACCAGTGGGACAGGGCCTTACACTGAAGCTTTCTTT	CATSGTGPYTEAFF
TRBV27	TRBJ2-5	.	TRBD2	TGTGCCAGCAGTTTTGGGCCGGGACAGAGACTAGCGGGAGAAGAGACCCAGTACTTC	CASSFGPGQRLAGEETQYF
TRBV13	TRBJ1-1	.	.	TGTGCCAGCAGCTTGGGAGGGCAGAACACTGAAGCTTTCTTT	CASSLGGQNTEAFF
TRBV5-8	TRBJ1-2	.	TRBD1	TGTGCCAGCACCCTAGCCGGGACAGGGGGGAGAAATGGCTACACCTTC	CASTLAGTGGRNGYTF
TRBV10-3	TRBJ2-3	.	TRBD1	TGTGCCATCAGAAAGACAGGGGAAGAGACAGATACGCAGTATTTT	CAIRKTGEETDTQYF
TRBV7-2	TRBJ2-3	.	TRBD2	TGTGCCAGCAGCCCGGGACTAGCGTCAGATACGCAGTATTTT	CASSPGLASDTQYF
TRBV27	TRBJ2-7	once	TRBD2	TGTGCCAGCAGTAGGCTAGCGGGAGGGCTGTACTACGAGCAGTACTTC	CASSRLAGGLYYEQYF
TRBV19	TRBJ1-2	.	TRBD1	TGTGCCAGTAGTAGTACAGGGGTTTACCCTTATGGCTACACCTTC	CASSSTGVYPYGYTF
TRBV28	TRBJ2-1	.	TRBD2	TGTGCCAGCAGTTCGCAACTAGCGGGAGCGGTCTTCCGGCTAGACAATGAGCAGTTCTTC	CASSSQLAGAVFRLDNEQFF
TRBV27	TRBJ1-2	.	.	TGTGCCAGCAGGCTCCGGGAGGGGCGGGATGGCTACACCTTC	CASRLREGRDGYTF
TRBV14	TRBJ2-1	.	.	TGTGCCAGCAGCCAAGTAGGAGTCTACAATGAGCAGTTCTTC	CASSQVGVYNEQFF
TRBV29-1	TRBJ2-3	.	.	TGCAGCGTTGTCAGACAGGCGATTAGCACAGATACGCAGTATTTT	CSVVRQAISTDTQYF
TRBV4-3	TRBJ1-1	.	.	TGCGCCAGCAGCGAGAGACAATCAGCCACTGAAGCTTTCTTT	CASSERQSATEAFF
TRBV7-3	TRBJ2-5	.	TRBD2	TGTGCCAGCAGCAGACTAGCGGGAGGGCCATGGGAGACCCAGTACTTC	CASSRLAGGPWETQYF
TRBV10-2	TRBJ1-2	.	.	TGCGCCAGCAAGGGCGGGGGAGATCGTGAGGGTAACTATGGCTACACCTTC	CASKGGGDREGNYGYTF